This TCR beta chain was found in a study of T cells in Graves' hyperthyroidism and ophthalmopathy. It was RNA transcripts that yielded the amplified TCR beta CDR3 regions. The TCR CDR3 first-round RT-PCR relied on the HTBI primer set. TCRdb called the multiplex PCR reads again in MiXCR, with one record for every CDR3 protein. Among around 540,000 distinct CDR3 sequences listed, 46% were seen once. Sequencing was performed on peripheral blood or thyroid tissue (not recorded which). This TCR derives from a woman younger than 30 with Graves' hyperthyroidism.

CDR3 DNA: TGTGCCAGCAGTGAAGTGGGGCGACAGGTCGGAAAACTGTTTTTT. Translated: CASSEVGRQVGKLFF. The chain joins TRBV2 to TRBJ1-4, with D perhaps matching TRBD1 (6 bases). From germline, CDR1 is SNHLY and CDR2 FYNNEI. V lost 1 base and J 10 bases, leaving 16 bases between the germline ends. The CDR3 has 15 residues.